A selection of T cell receptor beta chains follows, all from one sample in a study of neurological immune-mediated disorders. TCRdb fed the 5' RACE reads into MiXCR, producing one record per CDR3 protein. Among about 76,000 distinct CDR3 sequences listed, roughly a sixth were seen once. Material for sequencing was PBMCs. The receptors derive from a woman in her 40s in good health. Both conserved end residues are part of each CDR3. The order of the fields is J gene, V gene, D gene, clone size, CDR3 DNA, CDR3 protein. D genes are given only for firm matches. Size values are once, few and many counts, or a class for expanded clones, and some rows have none.

j_gene: TRBJ2-7; v_gene: TRBV4-2; d_gene: -; abundance: many; CDR3nt: TGTGCCAGCAGCCAAGACGAGTGGGCAGACGCCTCCTACGAGCAGTACTTC; CDR3aa: CASSQDEWADASYEQYF
j_gene: TRBJ2-3; v_gene: TRBV19; d_gene: -; abundance: -; CDR3nt: TGTGCCAGTACCGCCGGCCGGGCCCAGGGGCGAAGCACAGATACGCAGTATTTT; CDR3aa: CASTAGRAQGRSTDTQYF
j_gene: TRBJ1-2; v_gene: TRBV5-8; d_gene: -; abundance: many; CDR3nt: TGTGCCAGCAGCGTCTGGACAGTAGGGGCCATTCGACCGGGCTACACCTTC; CDR3aa: CASSVWTVGAIRPGYTF
j_gene: TRBJ2-5; v_gene: TRBV4-3; d_gene: -; abundance: -; CDR3nt: TGCGCCAGCAGCCATTATGTTGGATCTACGGGGGAGACCCAGTACTTC; CDR3aa: CASSHYVGSTGETQYF
j_gene: TRBJ2-3; v_gene: TRBV27; d_gene: -; abundance: many; CDR3nt: TGTGCCAGCAGTTTACTACCGGGGCCCCTTTCAGATACGCAGTATTTT; CDR3aa: CASSLLPGPLSDTQYF
j_gene: TRBJ2-5; v_gene: TRBV18; d_gene: -; abundance: many; CDR3nt: TGTGCCAGCTCCCCGGGCAACCAAGAGACCCAGTACTTC; CDR3aa: CASSPGNQETQYF
j_gene: TRBJ2-3; v_gene: TRBV19; d_gene: -; abundance: -; CDR3nt: TGTGCCAGTACCGACCGGGGAGGAGGTGGAGATACGCAGTATTTT; CDR3aa: CASTDRGGGGDTQYF
j_gene: TRBJ2-1; v_gene: TRBV5-1; d_gene: -; abundance: many; CDR3nt: TGCGCCAGCAGCGACGGTCCACGGCAGTTCTTC; CDR3aa: CASSDGPRQFF
j_gene: TRBJ2-3; v_gene: TRBV20-1; d_gene: -; abundance: -; CDR3nt: TGCAGTGCAATGCCTAGCGGCACAGATACGCAGTATTTT; CDR3aa: CSAMPSGTDTQYF
j_gene: TRBJ2-5; v_gene: TRBV7-9; d_gene: -; abundance: many; CDR3nt: TGTGCCAGCAGCTTATCGGCTAATCAAGAGACCCAGTACTTC; CDR3aa: CASSLSANQETQYF
j_gene: TRBJ2-1; v_gene: TRBV20-1; d_gene: -; abundance: -; CDR3nt: TGCAGTGCTAGAGATGGCGGGGTAGAAGGAGGAGATGAGCAGTTCTTC; CDR3aa: CSARDGGVEGGDEQFF
j_gene: TRBJ2-1; v_gene: TRBV10-3; d_gene: -; abundance: many; CDR3nt: TGTGCCATCAGTGTTAAAGTTGCTCGTTCATACAATGAGCAGTTCTTC; CDR3aa: CAISVKVARSYNEQFF
j_gene: TRBJ1-1; v_gene: TRBV12-3/TRBV12-4; d_gene: -; abundance: -; CDR3nt: TGTGCCAGCAGTTACCACTGGGTGGGCACTGAAGCTTTCTTT; CDR3aa: CASSYHWVGTEAFF
j_gene: TRBJ2-1; v_gene: TRBV6-5; d_gene: TRBD2; abundance: -; CDR3nt: TGTGCCAGCACCAAACGCGGGGCGGGGGGGAATGAGCAGTTCTTC; CDR3aa: CASTKRGAGGNEQFF
j_gene: TRBJ2-5; v_gene: TRBV10-2; d_gene: -; abundance: many; CDR3nt: TGCGCCAGCAGCCCCTTATCGTTAGCTCAAGAGACCCAGTACTTC; CDR3aa: CASSPLSLAQETQYF
j_gene: TRBJ1-6; v_gene: TRBV15; d_gene: -; abundance: many; CDR3nt: TGTGCCACGGTCCGCGGGGGAAGCTCCTATAATTCACCCCTCCACTTT; CDR3aa: CATVRGGSSYNSPLHF
j_gene: TRBJ2-3; v_gene: TRBV12-3/TRBV12-4; d_gene: -; abundance: many; CDR3nt: TGTGCCAGCAGTCCAGGGGGCACAGATACGCAGTATTTT; CDR3aa: CASSPGGTDTQYF
j_gene: TRBJ2-1; v_gene: TRBV7-2; d_gene: TRBD2; abundance: many; CDR3nt: TGTGCCAGCAGCCCCGCGGGGGGGCCCCTCTACAATGAGCAGTTCTTC; CDR3aa: CASSPAGGPLYNEQFF
j_gene: TRBJ2-1; v_gene: TRBV2; d_gene: TRBD2; abundance: many; CDR3nt: TGTGCCAGCGAACGGGGGGACAATGAGCAGTTCTTC; CDR3aa: CASERGDNEQFF
j_gene: TRBJ2-3; v_gene: TRBV12-3/TRBV12-4; d_gene: -; abundance: many; CDR3nt: TGTGCCAGCATCCCCCTGAGCCTCGCGATGGATACGCAGTATTTT; CDR3aa: CASIPLSLAMDTQYF
j_gene: TRBJ1-3; v_gene: TRBV7-2; d_gene: -; abundance: few; CDR3nt: TGTGCCAGCAGCTTAGCGATTGGACGGCAAAATCCCTCTGGAAACACCATATATTTT; CDR3aa: CASSLAIGRQNPSGNTIYF